The 17 T cell receptor beta chains given below trace back to one sample, sequenced in a study of a mutant IDH1 vaccine in newly diagnosed glioma. Clones were sequenced by immunoSEQ multiplex PCR, and TCRdb holds only the in-frame ones, with some missing. In the table there are tens of thousands of clones, approximately 84% of which are singletons. As to time point: week 11, during vaccination. What each vaccine dose contained was 300 ug of mutant IDH1 20-mer peptide, accompanied by topical imiquimod. No antigens are known for them. The sequences come from PBMCs, collected from a glioma patient whose treatment included an IDH1 peptide vaccine. The receptors were gathered from a woman between 45 and 60 years old with glioma.

This rearrangement joins TRBV27 to TRBJ1-6; 8 bases match TRBD1. J was trimmed by 9 bases and V by 5 bases; bases with no gene match: 9. Germline V lookup: CDR1 MNHEY, CDR2 SMNVEV (reference sequence). This CDR3 comprises 15 residues. The CDR3 loop is CASSNKDREGSPLHF. The CDR3 bases are TGTGCCAGCAGTAACAAGGACAGGGAGGGTTCACCCCTCCACTTT.

V usage is TRBV5-1 and J usage is TRBJ1-1; tentatively, D is TRBD1 (5 bases). Germline CDR1 is SGHRS and CDR2 is YFSETQ. The length of the CDR3 is 14 residues. Trimming removed 3 bases at V and 4 bases at J, with 13 bases between. The CDR3 loop reads CASSSSVRGTEAFF. For the CDR3, the DNA is TGCGCCAGCAGCTCTTCGGTAAGGGGCACTGAAGCTTTCTTT. The entire variable domain, with the rest obtained from reference TRBV5-1 and TRBJ1-1, is as follows: KAGVTQTPRYLIKTRGQQVTLSCSPISGHRSVSWYQQTPGQGLQFLFEYFSETQRNKGNFPGRFSGRQFSNSRSEMNVSTLELGDSALYLCASSSSVRGTEAFFGQGTRLTVV.

The J gene is TRBJ2-1, the V gene TRBV6-1, with 12 positions matching TRBD2. V lost 3 bases and J lost 3; bases outside the gene matches: 12. The CDR3 is 19 amino acids. The germline V gene has CDR1 MNHNS and CDR2 SASEGT. CDR3: CASSDRSGLAGGLYNEQFF. CDR3 coding DNA: TGTGCCAGCAGTGATAGGTCAGGGCTAGCGGGGGGGCTCTACAATGAGCAGTTCTTC.

This clone was detected only once. The chain joins TRBV6-1 to TRBJ2-7; 8 nucleotides agree with TRBD1. The J segment lost 3 bases and the V segment lost 3 bases, leaving 7 bases of the junction unmatched. The CDR3 extends over 15 amino acids. Germline assignment: CDR1 MNHNS and CDR2 SASEGT. The CDR3 region has the DNA TGTGCCAGCAGTGAGAAGTCGGACAGGGACTACGAGCAGTACTTC. Its protein product is CASSEKSDRDYEQYF.

The CDR3 is CASSVEGGGTLTHEQYF. CDR3 in DNA: TGTGCCAGCAGCGTAGAGGGGGGCGGGACTCTGACCCACGAGCAGTACTTC. J is TRBJ2-7 and V is TRBV9, with D perhaps given as TRBD1 or TRBD2 (6 bases each). There are 17 residues in the CDR3. Trimming cost V 0 bases and J 5 bases, with 21 bases left between them. Germline V gene sequence: CDR1 SGDLS, CDR2 YYNGEE.

The V gene is TRBV4-1, the J gene TRBJ2-7; D is possibly TRBD2 (6 bases). The CDR3 loop spans 15 amino acids. The V gene lost 1 base and the J gene lost 1 base, with 11 bases spanning the gap. Germline V lookup: CDR1 MGHRA, CDR2 YSYEKL. DNA for the CDR3: TGCGCCAGCAGCCAAGTCACTAGCCCTTCCTACGAGCAGTACTTC. Translating it yields CASSQVTSPSYEQYF.

J is TRBJ1-5 and V is TRBV6-1; D might be TRBD1 (5 bases). The CDR3 spans 15 residues. Per germline, CDR1 MNHNS and CDR2 SASEGT. V was shortened by 3 bases and J by 0 bases, with 9 bases between the two germline ends. CDR3 region: CASSEGGVSNQPQHF. As DNA, the CDR3 is TGTGCCAGCAGTGAGGGAGGGGTTAGCAATCAGCCCCAGCATTTT.

This chain joins TRBV6-5 and TRBJ2-2, with D perhaps TRBD2 (6 bases). The germline V gene has CDR1 MNHEY and CDR2 SVGAGI. Trimming cost V 8 bases and J 0 bases, with 7 bases left between them. This CDR3 has 13 amino acids. DNA of the CDR3: TGTGCCAGCTGGGGGGCGAACACCGGGGAGCTGTTTTTT. Translation: CASWGANTGELFF.

J is TRBJ2-3 and V is TRBV7-2; maybe TRBD2 (5 bases). Per the germline V gene, CDR1 is SGHTA and CDR2 is FQGNSA. CDR3 length: 16 amino acids. V lost 5 bases, J lost 2 bases, and 17 bases lay in between. The CDR3 reads CASSRGFPLPTDTQYF. Here the CDR3 DNA reads TGTGCCAGCAGCCGGGGATTTCCTTTACCCACAGATACGCAGTATTTT.

The gene calls are TRBV4-2 and TRBJ1-1; tentatively, D is TRBD1 (6 bases). The V end was cut by 3 bases, the J end by 3 bases, with 11 bases between. Germline values: CDR1 LGHNA, CDR2 YNFKEQ. The CDR3 has 14 amino acids. Here the CDR3 reads CASSQGGGDTEAFF. DNA of the CDR3: TGTGCCAGCAGCCAGGGAGGGGGGGACACTGAAGCTTTCTTT.

The V gene is TRBV19, the J gene TRBJ1-5; D is perhaps TRBD1 (5 bases). There are 16 residues in the CDR3. Germline V gives CDR1 LNHDA, CDR2 SQIVND (reference sequence). V lost 3 bases and J 2 bases, leaving 14 bases between the germline ends. In nucleotides, the CDR3 is TGTGCCAGTAGTATCGGGGCGGGGGTAGGCAATCAGCCCCAGCATTTT. Its protein product is CASSIGAGVGNQPQHF.

J is TRBJ2-1 and V is TRBV5-1, with 12 bases identical to TRBD2. Germline V CDR1 and CDR2: SGHRS, YFSETQ. With V trimmed by 4 bases and J by 7 bases, 6 bases remained unmatched. The CDR3 totals 15 residues. The chain's CDR3 is CASSSLAGGPNEQFF. The CDR3 nucleotides read TGCGCCAGCAGCAGTCTAGCGGGGGGGCCTAATGAGCAGTTCTTC.

The V call is TRBV5-6, the J call TRBJ1-3; tentative D call: TRBD1 (5 bases). Germline CDR1 reads SGHDT; CDR2 reads YYEEEE. Trimming pared 3 bases from V and 0 bases from J, leaving 16 bases between. The CDR3 is made up of 17 amino acids. CDR3 residues: CASSWGGGGFSGNTIYF. CDR3 DNA sequence: TGTGCCAGCAGCTGGGGCGGGGGAGGTTTCTCTGGAAACACCATATATTTT. Full variable domain (rest looked up from reference TRBV5-6 and TRBJ1-3): DAGVTQSPTHLIKTRGQQVTLRCSPKSGHDTVSWYQQALGQGPQFIFQYYEEEERQRGNFPDRFSGHQFPNYSSELNVNALLLGDSALYLCASSWGGGGFSGNTIYFGEGSWLTVV.

This clone was seen once. This chain links TRBV6-5 with TRBJ1-4, with D tentatively TRBD1 (5 bases). Germline V gene data show CDR1 as MNHEY and CDR2 as SVGAGI. V was shortened by 6 bases and J by 8 bases, with 16 bases between the two germline ends. The CDR3 spans 14 residues. This CDR3 reads CASSTGREREKLFF. The CDR3 DNA reads TGTGCCAGCAGCACGGGGCGGGAGAGAGAAAAACTGTTTTTT.

The genes are TRBV19 and TRBJ1-5; tentative D call: TRBD1 (5 bases). Between the trimmed V and J ends, which lost 6 bases and 4 bases, there was a span of 25 bases. The germline CDR1 and CDR2 sequences are LNHDA and SQIVND (reference sequence). The CDR3 is 18 residues long. The CDR3 protein is CASSLRSRAGPRNQPQHF. In DNA form, the CDR3 reads TGTGCCAGTAGCCTCCGGTCTAGGGCAGGGCCCCGTAATCAGCCCCAGCATTTT.

This chain joins TRBV4-1 and TRBJ2-7; TRBD1 agrees at 7 bases. Germline V gives CDR1 MGHRA, CDR2 YSYEKL. Germline trimming cut 5 bases from V and 5 bases from J; bases unmatched to any gene: 6. The CDR3 spans 13 residues. CDR3 amino acids: CASSSDRVHEQYF. CDR3 coding DNA: TGCGCCAGCAGCTCTGACAGGGTCCACGAGCAGTACTTC.

This rearrangement joins TRBV5-5 to TRBJ1-1; D uncertain. Trimming stripped 0 bases from V and 10 bases from J, with 10 bases between. From germline, CDR1 is SGHKS and CDR2 YYEKEE (reference sequence). The CDR3 spans 12 residues. In DNA, the CDR3 is TGTGCCAGCAGCTTGGATGGGTTCCCAGCTTTCTTT. This encodes CASSLDGFPAFF.